These 15 T cell receptor beta chains were all obtained from the same sample, sequenced in a study of blood T cell repertoires in COVID-19. Here immunoSEQ multiplex PCR was the method, and the copy in TCRdb shows in-frame clones only, minus some. The sample records around 160,000 clones, around 84% being singletons. Source material: PBMCs or T cells enriched from blood (not recorded which). Receptors originate from a woman aged 50 to 60 who had been exposed to COVID-19.

The gene calls are TRBV5-1 and TRBJ1-1, with TRBD1 matching 11 bases. The CDR3 sequence is 15 residues long. Trimming at V came to 4 bases and at J to 4 bases, leaving 6 bases not matched to a gene. The germline V gene has CDR1 SGHRS and CDR2 YFSETQ. The CDR3 here is CASSPRTGGGTEAFF. The CDR3 bases are TGCGCCAGCAGCCCCAGGACAGGGGGCGGCACTGAAGCTTTCTTT.

The V call is TRBV10-3, the J call TRBJ2-7, with TRBD1 matching 9 bases. The ends lost 2 bases at V and 5 bases at J; junction bases unmatched: 7. The CDR3 spans 15 residues. Germline V gives CDR1 ENHRY, CDR2 SYGVKD. CDR3 DNA sequence: TGTGCCATCAGTGAGAACCGGGACAGGGACCACGAGCAGTACTTC. Protein sequence: CAISENRDRDHEQYF.

The chain is built from TRBV6-4 and TRBJ2-1; the match to TRBD1 covers 8 bases. Trimming at V came to 4 bases and at J to 0 bases, leaving 2 bases not matched to a gene. This CDR3 comprises 15 residues. Germline V lookup: CDR1 MRHNA, CDR2 SNTAGT. CDR3 coding DNA: TGTGCCAGCAGTGTGGACAGGGTCTCCTACAATGAGCAGTTCTTC. It specifies CASSVDRVSYNEQFF.

The CDR3 nucleotides read TGCGCCAGCAGTGATCGGGCAGGGTGGACTGAAGCTTTCTTT. As protein: CASSDRAGWTEAFF. The J gene is TRBJ1-1, the V gene TRBV10-1, with TRBD1 as a possible D gene (5 bases). The ends were cut back, 3 bases at V and 5 bases at J, with 13 bases in the middle. CDR3 length: 14 amino acids. Per the germline V gene, CDR1 is WNHNN and CDR2 is SYGVQD (reference sequence).

This sequence joins TRBV2 and TRBJ1-6; D uncertain. The CDR3 length is 11 residues. V lost 4 bases and J 15 bases, leaving 10 bases between the germline ends. Germline V gene lookup returns CDR1 SNHLY and CDR2 FYNNEI. This CDR3 is CASSGGIVLHF. The CDR3, as DNA: TGTGCCAGCAGTGGAGGGATAGTCCTCCACTTT.

The V gene is TRBV6-5, the J gene TRBJ2-7; D gene uncertain. The CDR3 is made up of 12 amino acids. Trimming cost V 7 bases and J 1 base, with 8 bases left between them. Germline assignment: CDR1 MNHEY and CDR2 SVGAGI. DNA for the CDR3: TGTGCCAGCACCCCCCAGTCCTACGAGCAGTACTTC. It codes for CASTPQSYEQYF.

This clone turned up a few times. The V call is TRBV10-2, the J call TRBJ1-5; TRBD1 is a possible D gene (6 bases). Trimming left V 8 bases short and J 7 bases short, with 15 bases between. CDR3 length equals 13 residues. The germline V gene encodes CDR1 WSHSY and CDR2 SAAADI. CDR3 DNA: TGCGCCAGCGGCCGGGACACCGCACAGCCCCAGCATTTT. Its translation is CASGRDTAQPQHF.

This clone was recorded at least ten times. This rearrangement joins TRBV3-1 (or the pseudogene TRBV3-2) to TRBJ2-5, with TRBD2 matching over 12 bases. The CDR3 sequence is 15 residues long. The germline V gene encodes CDR1 LGHDT and CDR2 YNNKEL (reference sequence). V gave up 0 bases and J gave up 5 bases; unmatched junction bases: 1. Here the CDR3 DNA reads TGTGCCAGCAGCCAAGATGGACTAGCGGGGGAGACCCAGTACTTC. It yields the protein CASSQDGLAGETQYF.

The chain links TRBV9 to TRBJ2-1, with 7 bases fitting TRBD2. V was clipped by 6 bases and J by 4 bases; unmatched bases: 10. The CDR3 totals 15 residues. Looked up from germline, CDR1 is SGDLS and CDR2 is YYNGEE. In nucleotides, the CDR3 is TGTGCCAGCACCGGACCGCCAGCGGGATACAATGAGCAGTTCTTC. Its protein product is CASTGPPAGYNEQFF.

The rearrangement joins TRBV9 to TRBJ2-2; 8 nucleotides agree with TRBD2. The CDR3 sequence is 15 residues long. The germline V gene has CDR1 SGDLS and CDR2 YYNGEE. The V gene end was trimmed by 4 bases and the J gene end by 3 bases; junction bases not matched to a gene: 5. CDR3 sequence: CASSPGGGYTGELFF. CDR3 bases: TGTGCCAGCAGCCCCGGGGGGGGGTACACCGGGGAGCTGTTTTTT.

The chain couples TRBV19 to TRBJ2-7; TRBD1 agrees at 7 bases. With V trimmed by 5 bases and J by 4 bases, 5 bases remained unmatched. Germline CDR1 and CDR2: LNHDA and SQIVND (reference sequence). This CDR3 spans 13 amino acids. CDR3 bases: TGTGCCAGTAGTGTGACAGGGCAGTACGAGCAGTACTTC. Translated, it gives CASSVTGQYEQYF.

The chain carries TRBV29-1 and TRBJ2-2; D perhaps matches TRBD2 (6 bases). Germline-derived CDR1 and CDR2 are SQVTM and ANQGSEA. This CDR3 has 13 amino acids. V was clipped by 7 bases and J by 8 bases, with 17 bases between them. CDR3 loop: CSAGLPLNGELFF. The CDR3 region has the DNA TGCAGCGCGGGACTCCCATTAAATGGGGAGCTGTTTTTT.

V usage is TRBV10-3 and J usage is TRBJ2-5; 7 nucleotides agree with TRBD1. From germline, CDR1 is ENHRY and CDR2 SYGVKD. With 2 bases clipped from V and 3 bases from J, the junction kept 0 bases outside the gene matches. The CDR3 loop spans 13 amino acids. CDR3 in amino acids: CAISEDREETQYF. The CDR3 DNA reads as TGTGCCATCAGTGAGGACAGGGAAGAGACCCAGTACTTC.

V gene TRBV5-1 combines with J gene TRBJ2-5; D remains unclear. The CDR3 runs 13 residues. The V end was cut by 5 bases, the J end by 12 bases, with 20 bases between. In germline, CDR1 is SGHRS, CDR2 YFSETQ. The CDR3 region is CASSLLQASTKYF. Here the CDR3 DNA reads TGCGCCAGCAGTCTCCTCCAGGCCTCTACAAAGTACTTC.

This chain connects TRBV19 to TRBJ1-1; D is ambiguous. The V gene lost 5 bases and the J gene lost 1 base, with 8 bases spanning the gap. The CDR3 has 13 residues. The V gene's germline CDR1 is LNHDA and CDR2 SQIVND (reference sequence). CDR3 in amino acids: CASSRVGNTEAFF. The DNA of the CDR3 is TGTGCCAGTAGTCGGGTGGGGAACACTGAAGCTTTCTTT.